The 20 T cell receptor beta chains below come from one sample, sequenced in a study of blood T cells in healthy people across ages. Primed by a sample-barcoded 5' primer and a J-beta primer mix, a second PCR proceeded for about 7 to 11 cycles. TCRdb analysed the 5' RACE reads with MiXCR anew, one entry per CDR3 protein. The sample lists about 640,000 distinct CDR3 sequences, 25% to 35% seen once, with 15% to 18% in the top ten. The source material was blood. These receptors were collected from an elderly woman in good health.

In its sample, this clonotype was seen a few times. This chain uses TRBV6-1 with TRBJ2-2, with a tentative D call TRBD2 (5 bases). Trimming took 5 bases from V and 0 from J, leaving 10 bases between them. CDR1 and CDR2 (germline): MNHNS, SASEGT. The CDR3 runs to 15 residues. As DNA, the CDR3 is TGTGCCAGCAGTCCAATTAGCGCGAACACCGGGGAGCTGTTTTTT. Amino acids: CASSPISANTGELFF.

This sequence joins TRBV30 and TRBJ1-5; 7 bases map to TRBD1. The germline V gene encodes CDR1 GTSNPN and CDR2 SVGIG (reference sequence). V shed 5 bases, J shed 6 bases, and the junction held 4 bases outside the gene matches. The CDR3 length is 12 residues. Here the CDR3 reads CAWAGGGQPQHF. In DNA, the CDR3 is TGTGCCTGGGCAGGGGGAGGTCAGCCCCAGCATTTT.

This clonotype has more than one count but fewer than ten. V gene TRBV7-9 combines with J gene TRBJ2-1, with D perhaps matching TRBD1 or TRBD2 (6 bases each). The CDR3 is made up of 16 amino acids. The V end was cut by 1 base, the J end by 7 bases, with 17 bases between. In germline, CDR1 is SEHNR, CDR2 FQNEAQ (reference sequence). For the CDR3, the DNA is TGTGCCAGCAGCTTAGTTCGTGGGGGCGGGGCTAATGAGCAGTTCTTC. Encoded protein: CASSLVRGGGANEQFF.

This clonotype was counted once. A much larger clone sits a single nucleotide away, making a read error possible. The chain is built from TRBV6-2 or TRBV6-3 and TRBJ1-6; perhaps TRBD1 as D (5 bases). Germline CDR1 is MNHEY and CDR2 is SVGEGT. The CDR3 totals 13 residues. The DNA for the CDR3 is TGTGCCAGCCTCTCCCAGGGAAATTCACCCCCCCACTTT. The encoded protein is CASLSQGNSPPHF.

In regard to this clonotype: A much bigger clone sits one base away, suggesting this may be a read error. The gene calls are TRBV29-1 and TRBJ1-5, with 10 bases fitting TRBD1. The CDR3 extends over 14 amino acids. Germline CDR1 is SQVTM and CDR2 is ANQGSEA. The V segment lost 8 bases and the J segment 7 bases; nucleotides outside the gene matches: 11. CDR3 nucleotides: TGCAGCACCCGGGACAGGGGATGTGGGCAGCCCCAGCATTTT. It specifies CSTRDRGCGQPQHF. Full variable domain (rest looked up from reference TRBV29-1 and TRBJ1-5): SAVISQKPSRDICQRGTSLTIQCQVDSQVTMMFWYRQQPGQSLTLIATANQGSEATYESGFVIDKFPISRPNLTFSTLTVSNMSPEDSSIYLCSTRDRGCGQPQHFGDGTRLSIL.

This clonotype was detected ten times or more. The chain joins TRBV29-1 to TRBJ2-3; 7 nucleotides agree with TRBD2. Looked up from germline, CDR1 is SQVTM and CDR2 is ANQGSEA. Losses at the gene ends were 4 bases for V and 2 bases for J; bases not matched to a gene: 6. This CDR3 region has 14 residues. The DNA for the CDR3 is TGCAGCGTTGGTGCAGCGGGAATCACAGATACGCAGTATTTT. Encoded protein: CSVGAAGITDTQYF.

As concerns this clonotype: Just one base apart from a much larger clone, this may be a read error. J is TRBJ2-1 and V is TRBV27; the D is unclear. Trimming removed 4 bases at V and 9 bases at J, with 16 bases between. Germline CDR1 is MNHEY and CDR2 is SMNVEV (reference sequence). The CDR3 runs to 14 residues. CDR3 protein: CASSSPPPYAEQFF. As DNA, the CDR3 is TGTGCCAGCAGTTCCCCGCCCCCTTACGCTGAGCAGTTCTTC.

This clonotype was seen repeatedly, ten times or more. This chain joins TRBV9 and TRBJ2-3, with 10 bases that match TRBD2. CDR3 length: 17 amino acids. Germline assignment: CDR1 SGDLS and CDR2 YYNGEE. V dropped 0 bases and J dropped 1; count of bases not matched to a gene: 5. The DNA of the CDR3 is TGTGCCAGCAGCGTAGGCTTAGCGGGGGGCCGCACAGATACGCAGTATTTT. Translating it yields CASSVGLAGGRTDTQYF.

This clonotype was seen a handful of times. This chain uses TRBV18 with TRBJ2-3; D remains ambiguous. This CDR3 region has 13 residues. V was pared by 1 base and J by 4 bases, with 6 bases between. Germline V gene data show CDR1 as KGHSH and CDR2 as LQKENI. CDR3 nucleotides: TGTGCCAGCTCACCACGACACCCAGATACGCAGTATTTT. Its translation: CASSPRHPDTQYF. The entire variable domain, with the rest obtained from reference TRBV18 and TRBJ2-3, is as follows: NAGVMQNPRHLVRRRGQEARLRCSPMKGHSHVYWYRQLPEEGLKFMVYLQKENIIDESGMPKERFSAEFPKEGPSILRIQQVVRGDSAAYFCASSPRHPDTQYFGPGTRLTVL.

The sample holds many counts of this clonotype. V gene TRBV12-3 or TRBV12-4 combines with J gene TRBJ2-7, with 8 positions matching TRBD1. With 6 bases clipped from V and 2 bases from J, the junction kept 9 bases outside the gene matches. This CDR3 comprises 15 residues. The CDR3 bases are TGTGCCAGCAGCATTGTCGGGACAGGAACCTACGAGCAGTACTTC. It encodes CASSIVGTGTYEQYF.

This clonotype was seen a handful of times. A clone one base away is much larger, so this may be a read error. This chain links TRBV20-1 with TRBJ2-1; D might be TRBD2 (5 bases). CDR1 is DFQATT and CDR2 is SNEGSKA in the germline V gene (reference sequence). V was cut by 6 bases and J by 13 bases, with 19 bases left in between. CDR3 size: 12 residues. The CDR3 protein is CSAPGFQETQFF. CDR3 in DNA: TGCAGTGCCCCGGGATTCCAAGAGACCCAGTTCTTC.

This clonotype was seen many times. The chain couples TRBV4-1 to TRBJ2-7; tentative D call: TRBD1 (5 bases). V lost 0 bases and J 3 bases, leaving 15 bases between the germline ends. CDR3 size: 16 residues. CDR1 is MGHRA, CDR2 YSYEKL, per germline. The CDR3 loop is CASSQDGPGSRYEQYF. The DNA for the CDR3 is TGCGCCAGCAGCCAAGATGGTCCAGGGTCGCGCTACGAGCAGTACTTC.

The chain carries TRBV5-4 and TRBJ2-5, with D uncertain. This CDR3 is 13 amino acids long. Trimming shortened V by 3 bases and J by 1 base, and 7 bases separated the two germline ends. Germline values: CDR1 SGHNT, CDR2 YYREEE (reference sequence). CDR3 DNA: TGTGCCAGCAGCTCGCAATGCCAAGAGACCCAGTACTTC. Translation: CASSSQCQETQYF.

In its sample, this clonotype was seen a few times. This chain uses TRBV6-1 with TRBJ1-1; D is uncertain. The CDR3 is made up of 12 amino acids. The germline gives CDR1 MNHNS, CDR2 SASEGT. Trimming cost V 8 bases and J 7 bases, with 14 bases left between them. CDR3 nucleotide sequence: TGTGCCAGCGACTCAACGGCGGGTGAAGCTTTCTTT. Translating it yields CASDSTAGEAFF.

V and J are TRBV11-2 and TRBJ2-7; weak D call: TRBD2 (6 bases). Trimming stripped 1 base from V and 2 bases from J, with 12 bases between. Looked up from germline, CDR1 is SGHAT and CDR2 is FQNNGV. The CDR3 consists of 15 residues. As DNA, the CDR3 is TGTGCCAGCAGCTTAGTTGCGGGGCGAACCTACGAGCAGTACTTC. Translation: CASSLVAGRTYEQYF.

Ten or more counts support this clonotype. The gene calls are TRBV20-1 and TRBJ1-5; D not certain. The CDR3 length is 13 residues. The V gene lost 6 bases and the J gene lost 0 bases, with 9 bases spanning the gap. From germline, CDR1 is DFQATT and CDR2 SNEGSKA (reference sequence). In nucleotides, the CDR3 is TGCAGTGCCCGGACTGTTAGCAATCAGCCCCAGCATTTT. This translates into CSARTVSNQPQHF.

This clonotype was seen many times. The genes are TRBV12-3 or TRBV12-4 and TRBJ1-6; unclear D gene. The CDR3 has 15 amino acids. V was pared by 0 bases and J by 6 bases, with 9 bases between. The CDR3 here is CASSLARSGNSPLHF. As DNA, the CDR3 is TGTGCCAGCAGTTTAGCGCGTTCCGGTAATTCACCCCTCCACTTT.

This clonotype was seen many times. The V and J genes are TRBV5-1 and TRBJ2-7; 9 bases fit TRBD1. The trim removed 3 bases at V and 5 bases at J, leaving 3 bases unmatched. This CDR3 contains 13 residues. The germline gives CDR1 SGHRS, CDR2 YFSETQ. The CDR3 here is CASSSGQGNEQYF. The CDR3 nucleotides are TGCGCCAGCAGCTCGGGACAGGGCAACGAGCAGTACTTC.

A remark on this clonotype: One base away lies a much larger clone, so this may be a sequencing read error. The chain uses TRBV7-6 and TRBJ2-7; 7 bases are shared with TRBD2. Germline lookup yields CDR1 SGHVS and CDR2 FNYEAQ. The CDR3 has 17 residues. V lost 1 base, J lost 3 bases, and 12 bases stayed unmatched. CDR3 amino acids: CASSLGSRSGTIYEQYF. The CDR3 DNA sequence: TGTGCCAGCAGCTTAGGGTCACGAAGCGGGACGATCTACGAGCAGTACTTC.

This clonotype was recorded many times. The rearrangement links TRBV11-2 to TRBJ2-3; TRBD2 matches at 13 bases. Trimming cost V 5 bases and J 0 bases; bases outside gene matches: 8. The length of the CDR3 is 18 residues. CDR1 and CDR2 from the germline V gene are SGHAT and FQNNGV. DNA for the CDR3: TGTGCCAGCAGCACTGGGACTAGCGGGGCCGCTAGCACAGATACGCAGTATTTT. This sequence encodes CASSTGTSGAASTDTQYF. Full variable domain (remainder filled in from reference TRBV11-2 and TRBJ2-3): EAGVAQSPRYKIIEKRQSVAFWCNPISGHATLYWYQQILGQGPKLLIQFQNNGVVDDSQLPKDRFSAERLKGVDSTLKIQPAKLEDSAVYLCASSTGTSGAASTDTQYFGPGTRLTVL.